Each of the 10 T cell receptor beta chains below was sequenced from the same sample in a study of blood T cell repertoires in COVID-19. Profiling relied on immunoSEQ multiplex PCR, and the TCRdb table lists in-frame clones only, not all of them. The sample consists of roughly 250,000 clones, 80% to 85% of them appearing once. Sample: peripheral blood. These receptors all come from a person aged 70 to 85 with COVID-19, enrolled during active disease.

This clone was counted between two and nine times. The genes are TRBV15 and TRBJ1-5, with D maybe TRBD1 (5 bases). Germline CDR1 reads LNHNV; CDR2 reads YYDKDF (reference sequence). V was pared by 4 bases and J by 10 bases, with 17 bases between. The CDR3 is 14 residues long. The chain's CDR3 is CATSNPRGGTPQHF. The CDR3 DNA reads TGTGCCACCAGCAATCCACGGGGGGGGACCCCCCAGCATTTT.

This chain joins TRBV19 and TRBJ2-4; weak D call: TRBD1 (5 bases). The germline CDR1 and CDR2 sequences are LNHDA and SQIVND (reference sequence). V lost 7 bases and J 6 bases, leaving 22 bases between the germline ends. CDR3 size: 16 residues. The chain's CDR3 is CASTTAGRLAGNIQYF. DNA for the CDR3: TGTGCCAGTACCACCGCAGGGCGTTTGGCCGGAAACATTCAGTACTTC.

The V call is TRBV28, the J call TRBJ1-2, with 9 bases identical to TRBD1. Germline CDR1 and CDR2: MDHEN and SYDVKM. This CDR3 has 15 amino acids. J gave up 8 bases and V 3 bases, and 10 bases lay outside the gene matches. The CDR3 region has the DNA TGTGCCAGCAGTTTCCCGGGACAGGGCCTTTTAGGCTACACCTTC. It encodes CASSFPGQGLLGYTF.

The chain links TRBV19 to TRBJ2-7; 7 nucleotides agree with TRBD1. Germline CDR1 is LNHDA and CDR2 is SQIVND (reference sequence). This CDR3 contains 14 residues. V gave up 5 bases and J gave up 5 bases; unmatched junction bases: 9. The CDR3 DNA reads TGTGCCAGTAGTGGACAGGCCCCACCAAACGAGCAGTACTTC. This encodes CASSGQAPPNEQYF.

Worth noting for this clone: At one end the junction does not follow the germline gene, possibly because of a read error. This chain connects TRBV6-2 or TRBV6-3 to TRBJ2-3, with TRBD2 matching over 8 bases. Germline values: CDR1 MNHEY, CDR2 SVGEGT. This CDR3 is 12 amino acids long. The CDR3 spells CASSYNGLAPHF. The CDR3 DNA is TGTGCCAGCAGTTACAATGGACTAGCCCCGCATTTT.

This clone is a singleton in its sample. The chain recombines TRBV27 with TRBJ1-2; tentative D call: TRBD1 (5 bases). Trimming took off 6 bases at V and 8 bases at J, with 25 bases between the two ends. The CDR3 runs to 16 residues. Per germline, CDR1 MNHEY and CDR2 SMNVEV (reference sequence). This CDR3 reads CASRPTDSPGDGGYTF. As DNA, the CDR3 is TGTGCCAGCAGACCTACTGACTCCCCGGGGGATGGGGGCTACACCTTC.

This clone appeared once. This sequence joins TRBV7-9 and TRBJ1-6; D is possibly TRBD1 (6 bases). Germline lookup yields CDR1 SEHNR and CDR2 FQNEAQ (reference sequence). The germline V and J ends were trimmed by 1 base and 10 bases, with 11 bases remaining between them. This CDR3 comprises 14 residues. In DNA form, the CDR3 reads TGTGCCAGCAGCTTAGGGGACACGCACTCACCCCTCCACTTT. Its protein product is CASSLGDTHSPLHF.

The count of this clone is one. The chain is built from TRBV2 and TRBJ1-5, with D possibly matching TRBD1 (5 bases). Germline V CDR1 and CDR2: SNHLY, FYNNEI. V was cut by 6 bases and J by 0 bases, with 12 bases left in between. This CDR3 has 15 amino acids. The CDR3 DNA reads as TGTGCCAGCAGAGCCCAGGGTGTTAGCAATCAGCCCCAGCATTTT. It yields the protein CASRAQGVSNQPQHF.

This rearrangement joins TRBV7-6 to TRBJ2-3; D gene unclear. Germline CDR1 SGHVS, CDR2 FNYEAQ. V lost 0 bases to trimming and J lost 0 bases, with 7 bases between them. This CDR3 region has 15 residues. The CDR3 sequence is CASSLAAESTDTQYF. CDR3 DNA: TGTGCCAGCAGCTTAGCGGCGGAGAGCACAGATACGCAGTATTTT.

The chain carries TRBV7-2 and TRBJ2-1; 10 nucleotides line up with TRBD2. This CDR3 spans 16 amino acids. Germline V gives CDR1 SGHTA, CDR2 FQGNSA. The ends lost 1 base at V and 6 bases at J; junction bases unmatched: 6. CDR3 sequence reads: CASSLVPSGGLNEQFF. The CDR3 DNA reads TGTGCCAGCAGCTTAGTACCTAGCGGGGGCCTCAATGAGCAGTTCTTC. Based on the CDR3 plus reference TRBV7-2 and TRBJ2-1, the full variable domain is GAGVSQSPSNKVTEKGKDVELRCDPISGHTALYWYRQSLGQGLEFLIYFQGNSAPDKSGLPSDRFSAERTGGSVSTLTIQRTQQEDSAVYLCASSLVPSGGLNEQFFGPGTRLTVL.